The 20 T cell receptor beta chains listed next were all sequenced from one sample in a study of cytomegalovirus exposure and HLA in healthy donors (dated by TCRdb to about 2017). The protocol used for the library was the immunoSEQ multiplex PCR assay. For the multiplex PCR, a mixture combining 60 forward primers for TCR Vbeta segments and 13 reverse primers for TCR Jbeta segments was used. Held by TCRdb, this immuneACCESS table contains in-frame sequences only and omits some clones. Under half of the omission traces to an unresolved V gene where checked; the cause of the rest is unknown. The sample profile shows about 160,000 clones; roughly 78% of them were found once. The ten largest clones add up to around 6.3% of the sample. Input material: PBMCs. The receptors stem from a man aged 45 to 65 in good health and CMV-seropositive.

This chain joins TRBV7-3 and TRBJ1-2; 9 bases fit TRBD1. Germline V lookup: CDR1 SGHTA, CDR2 FQGTGA. The CDR3 runs 12 residues. V dropped 5 bases and J dropped 8; count of bases not matched to a gene: 3. CDR3 residues: CASSRTGEGYTF. Here the CDR3 DNA reads TGTGCCAGCAGCCGGACAGGGGAAGGCTACACCTTC.

This chain connects TRBV9 to TRBJ1-1; perhaps TRBD1 as D (5 bases). CDR1 is SGDLS, CDR2 YYNGEE, per germline. The CDR3 runs 15 residues. Trimming left V 0 bases short and J 1 base short, with 10 bases between. DNA for the CDR3: TGTGCCAGCAGCGTAGAATACAGGCCGAACACTGAAGCTTTCTTT. Its protein is CASSVEYRPNTEAFF.

This chain uses TRBV28 with TRBJ1-1; weak D call: TRBD1 (5 bases). There are 13 residues in the CDR3. Germline V gene sequence: CDR1 MDHEN, CDR2 SYDVKM. Trimming took 5 bases from V and 1 from J, leaving 8 bases between them. CDR3 coding DNA: TGTGCCAGCAGTCTTCAGGGGAACACTGAAGCTTTCTTT. It encodes CASSLQGNTEAFF.

This clone was recorded a few times. The rearrangement joins TRBV4-1 to TRBJ2-5; no clear D. The J call may be mistaken, given a closer DNA end match to TRBJ2-7. There are 13 residues in the CDR3. CDR1 is MGHRA and CDR2 is YSYEKL in the germline V gene. Here the CDR3 reads CASSQDSTHEQYF. The CDR3 DNA reads TGCGCCAGCAGCCAAGATTCGACACACGAGCAGTACTTC.

J is TRBJ2-7 and V is TRBV15; 12 nucleotides match TRBD1. V was clipped by 5 bases and J by 6 bases; unmatched bases: 5. The CDR3 has 14 residues. Looked up from germline, CDR1 is LNHNV and CDR2 is YYDKDF (reference sequence). CDR3 amino acids: CATSRGQGAAEQYF. CDR3 nucleotides: TGTGCCACCAGCCGGGGACAGGGGGCGGCCGAGCAGTACTTC.

The V call is TRBV18, the J call TRBJ1-2, with TRBD1 as a possible D gene (5 bases). Germline V gene lookup returns CDR1 KGHSH and CDR2 LQKENI. V was pared by 6 bases and J by 0 bases, with 17 bases between. This CDR3 comprises 16 residues. CDR3 sequence reads: CASSPNQGSTNYGYTF. The CDR3 DNA reads TGTGCCAGCTCGCCTAACCAGGGATCTACTAACTATGGCTACACCTTC.

This chain connects TRBV7-9 to TRBJ2-5; a possible D gene is TRBD2 (6 bases). The germline V and J ends were trimmed by 5 bases and 1 base, with 14 bases remaining between them. The length of the CDR3 is 15 residues. Germline loops: CDR1 SEHNR, CDR2 FQNEAQ (reference sequence). The CDR3 protein is CASSQGAGTQETQYF. The CDR3 DNA follows: TGTGCCAGCAGCCAAGGTGCGGGGACCCAAGAGACCCAGTACTTC.

This clone was detected a few times. The chain couples TRBV15 to TRBJ2-1; TRBD1 aligns across 7 bases. The CDR3 has 14 amino acids. Trimming cost V 4 bases and J 7 bases; bases outside gene matches: 7. From germline, CDR1 is LNHNV and CDR2 YYDKDF (reference sequence). The CDR3 protein is CATSKTGFRNEQFF. The CDR3 coding sequence is TGTGCCACCAGCAAGACAGGGTTCAGAAATGAGCAGTTCTTC.

The V and J genes are TRBV27 and TRBJ2-6; 7 bases map to TRBD1. In germline, CDR1 is MNHEY, CDR2 SMNVEV (reference sequence). Trimming took 2 bases from V and 6 from J; bases not matched to a gene: 4. The CDR3 spans 15 residues. DNA for the CDR3: TGTGCCAGCAGTTTAAAGGGGGCGCTGGCCAACGTCCTGACTTTC. Protein sequence: CASSLKGALANVLTF.

A note on this clone: In the same sample, other DNA sequences code for this CDR3. The rearrangement uses TRBV5-1 and TRBJ1-4; TRBD1 matches 8 bases. V shed 3 bases and J 4 bases; nucleotides not matched to a gene: 5. The CDR3 length is 15 residues. CDR1 SGHRS and CDR2 YFSETQ come from the germline V gene. The CDR3 protein is CASSSQGAVNEKLFF. DNA of the CDR3: TGCGCCAGCAGCTCCCAGGGGGCCGTTAATGAAAAACTGTTTTTT.

The rearrangement links TRBV5-4 to TRBJ1-1; unclear D gene. Trimming removed 3 bases at V and 1 base at J, with 16 bases between. The CDR3 extends over 16 amino acids. CDR1 is SGHNT, CDR2 YYREEE, per germline (reference sequence). The CDR3 is CASSYVEGPKNTEAFF. The CDR3 bases are TGTGCCAGCAGCTATGTAGAGGGCCCAAAGAACACTGAAGCTTTCTTT.

The chain has TRBV27 and TRBJ2-1; 8 bases agree with TRBD2. J gave up 8 bases and V 4 bases, and 10 bases lay outside the gene matches. The CDR3 length is 15 residues. Germline V gene sequence: CDR1 MNHEY, CDR2 SMNVEV (reference sequence). CDR3 amino acids: CASSSPSGSRDEQFF. The CDR3 coding sequence is TGTGCCAGCAGTTCCCCCAGCGGGAGCCGCGATGAGCAGTTCTTC.

The V and J genes are TRBV5-4 and TRBJ2-5; 7 bases align to TRBD1. The tail of the sequence fits TRBJ2-7 better, so the J call may be wrong. The CDR3 has 16 amino acids. CDR1 is SGHNT and CDR2 is YYREEE in the germline V gene (reference sequence). The CDR3 here is CASSLAHQGVYREQYF. CDR3 DNA: TGTGCCAGCAGCTTGGCTCACCAGGGGGTTTACCGCGAGCAGTACTTC.

This rearrangement joins TRBV19 to TRBJ2-7; 8 positions match TRBD1. Germline trimming cut 6 bases from V and 3 bases from J; bases unmatched to any gene: 13. The CDR3 runs to 16 residues. Germline loops: CDR1 LNHDA, CDR2 SQIVND (reference sequence). The DNA of the CDR3 is TGTGCCAGTAGCCCCGGCGGCAGGGGGCGCTTCTACGAGCAGTACTTC. It translates to CASSPGGRGRFYEQYF. The complete variable domain, with remaining parts taken from reference TRBV19 and TRBJ2-7, reads DGGITQSPKYLFRKEGQNVTLSCEQNLNHDAMYWYRQDPGQGLRLIYYSQIVNDFQKGDIAEGYSVSREKKESFPLTVTSAQKNPTAFYLCASSPGGRGRFYEQYFGPGTRLTVT.

This rearrangement joins TRBV6-5 to TRBJ2-3, with D hard to call. Trimming cost V 7 bases and J 6 bases, with 14 bases left between them. CDR1 is MNHEY and CDR2 is SVGAGI in the germline V gene. The CDR3 is made up of 13 amino acids. Written as DNA, the CDR3 is TGTGCCAGCACCAGGAACCCTGGGGATACGCAGTATTTT. The encoded protein is CASTRNPGDTQYF.

This clone has only a few counts. This chain uses TRBV13 with TRBJ2-5; D remains unclear. Trimming pared 4 bases from V and 5 bases from J, leaving 17 bases between. The CDR3 runs 15 residues. The germline gives CDR1 PRHDT, CDR2 FYEKMQ (reference sequence). For the CDR3, the DNA is TGTGCCAGCAGCTCTCAAGGCGGCGTGTGGGAGACCCAGTACTTC. Translation gives CASSSQGGVWETQYF.

The V and J genes are TRBV30 and TRBJ2-1; the D gene is possibly TRBD1 (5 bases). V was clipped by 2 bases and J by 3 bases, with 8 bases between them. The germline CDR1 and CDR2 sequences are GTSNPN and SVGIG (reference sequence). This CDR3 spans 13 amino acids. The CDR3 here is CAWSRDSYNEQFF. DNA of the CDR3: TGTGCCTGGAGTCGAGACAGCTACAATGAGCAGTTCTTC.

The V call is TRBV19, the J call TRBJ2-5; maybe TRBD1 (6 bases). The tail of the sequence fits TRBJ2-7 better, so the J call may be wrong. Germline assignment: CDR1 LNHDA and CDR2 SQIVND (reference sequence). The CDR3 sequence is 14 residues long. The CDR3 loop reads CASIVDRKDYEQYF. In DNA form, the CDR3 reads TGTGCCAGTATAGTAGACAGGAAAGACTACGAGCAGTACTTC.

In the case of this clone: At one end the junction does not follow the germline gene, possibly because of a read error. The chain uses TRBV7-7 and TRBJ2-7; no clear D gene. The CDR3 has 16 residues. CDR1 is SSHAT and CDR2 is FNYEAQ in the germline V gene (reference sequence). DNA for the CDR3: TGTGCTAGCAGCTCCCCGCGCCCAGGAAAGATCTACGAGCAGTACTTC. It is translated as CASSSPRPGKIYEQYF.

The J gene is TRBJ1-5, the V gene TRBV28; the D gene is possibly TRBD1 (6 bases). The length of the CDR3 is 14 residues. Germline-derived CDR1 and CDR2 are MDHEN and SYDVKM. Trimming took 7 bases from V and 0 from J, leaving 10 bases between them. CDR3 sequence: CASTQDSSNQPQHF. The CDR3 nucleotides are TGTGCCAGCACACAGGACAGTAGCAATCAGCCCCAGCATTTT.